Listed below are T cell receptor beta chains from one sample, sequenced in a study of cytomegalovirus exposure and HLA in healthy donors. Sequencing used immunoSEQ multiplex PCR; TCRdb keeps in-frame clones, though not all of them. The sample holds 100,000 to 150,000 clones; approximately 78% are singletons and the top ten take 1.5%. The sample was PBMCs. The origin of the receptors is a female donor in good health and CMV-seronegative. The CDR3 runs from the conserved cysteine through the conserved F or W. Each record gives: J gene, clone size, D gene, V gene, CDR3 DNA, CDR3 protein. A D gene is named only where the DNA matches it firmly. Size is omitted from some rows. Given values are once, few, many or a class for expanded clones.

j_gene: TRBJ1-2; abundance: few; d_gene: NA; v_gene: TRBV7-2; CDR3nt: TGTGCCAGCAGCGCTGATCGCAGATATGGCTACACCTTC; CDR3aa: CASSADRRYGYTF
j_gene: TRBJ1-2; abundance: NA; d_gene: NA; v_gene: TRBV19; CDR3nt: TGTGCCAGTAGTATTTTTGGACTAAACTATGGCTACACCTTC; CDR3aa: CASSIFGLNYGYTF
j_gene: TRBJ2-7; abundance: NA; d_gene: TRBD2; v_gene: TRBV5-5; CDR3nt: TGTGCCAGCAGCGGCGGGGGTGGGGAGCAGTACTTC; CDR3aa: CASSGGGGEQYF
j_gene: TRBJ1-3; abundance: NA; d_gene: NA; v_gene: TRBV28; CDR3nt: TGTGCCAGCAGTTTACAGGGTAGAAACACCATATATTTT; CDR3aa: CASSLQGRNTIYF
j_gene: TRBJ1-4; abundance: NA; d_gene: TRBD1; v_gene: TRBV18; CDR3nt: TGTGCCAGCTCGCGGACAGGGGAGGGCGAAAAACTGTTTTTT; CDR3aa: CASSRTGEGEKLFF
j_gene: TRBJ2-7; abundance: NA; d_gene: NA; v_gene: TRBV19; CDR3nt: TGTGCCAGTAGGGCGTCACAGGGCCCGCAATACGAGCAGTACTTC; CDR3aa: CASRASQGPQYEQYF
j_gene: TRBJ2-1; abundance: NA; d_gene: NA; v_gene: TRBV6-6; CDR3nt: TGTGCCAGCAGTTACTCGACGGGGGGCCAGTTCTTC; CDR3aa: CASSYSTGGQFF
j_gene: TRBJ2-7; abundance: few; d_gene: TRBD1; v_gene: TRBV5-1; CDR3nt: TGCGCCAGCAGCTTAGGGACAGGACTTTACGAGCAGTACTTC; CDR3aa: CASSLGTGLYEQYF
j_gene: TRBJ2-1; abundance: few; d_gene: TRBD2; v_gene: TRBV30; CDR3nt: TGTGCCTGGACCCGACTAGCGGGAGCCAATGAGCAGTTCTTC; CDR3aa: CAWTRLAGANEQFF
j_gene: TRBJ2-7; abundance: NA; d_gene: TRBD1; v_gene: TRBV29-1; CDR3nt: TGCAGCGCACGCGCCCTGAGACAGGGGATTTACGAGCAGTACTTC; CDR3aa: CSARALRQGIYEQYF
j_gene: TRBJ2-3; abundance: once; d_gene: TRBD2; v_gene: TRBV5-4; CDR3nt: TGTGCCAGCAGCCTATCACTAGCGGGGGGCACAGATACGCAGTATTTT; CDR3aa: CASSLSLAGGTDTQYF
j_gene: TRBJ2-1; abundance: NA; d_gene: TRBD2; v_gene: TRBV4-3; CDR3nt: TGCGCCAGCAGCCAAGATCCCCCCTCGACTAGCGTCTACAATGAGCAGTTCTTC; CDR3aa: CASSQDPPSTSVYNEQFF
j_gene: TRBJ2-1; abundance: NA; d_gene: NA; v_gene: TRBV4-2; CDR3nt: TGTGCCAGCAGCCAAGAGGGGGGTGGGGAGCAGTTCTTC; CDR3aa: CASSQEGGGEQFF
j_gene: TRBJ1-3; abundance: NA; d_gene: NA; v_gene: TRBV4-1; CDR3nt: TGCGCCAGCAGCCAAGATACAGGGAAAAGAAACACCATATATTTT; CDR3aa: CASSQDTGKRNTIYF
j_gene: TRBJ2-1; abundance: NA; d_gene: TRBD2; v_gene: TRBV2; CDR3nt: TGTGCCACCACAGAAACTAGCGGGAGTGTGGGTGAGCAGTTCTTC; CDR3aa: CATTETSGSVGEQFF
j_gene: TRBJ2-7; abundance: NA; d_gene: TRBD1; v_gene: TRBV29-1; CDR3nt: TGCAGCGCCACAGGGGAAGCCTACGAGCAGTACTTC; CDR3aa: CSATGEAYEQYF
j_gene: TRBJ1-4; abundance: NA; d_gene: NA; v_gene: TRBV5-1; CDR3nt: TGCGCCAGCAGCTTCGGCAGGGGTAATGAAAAACTGTTTTTT; CDR3aa: CASSFGRGNEKLFF
j_gene: TRBJ2-5; abundance: NA; d_gene: NA; v_gene: TRBV7-3; CDR3nt: TGTGCCAGCAGCGCACTCGGACAGAAAGAGACCCAGTACTTC; CDR3aa: CASSALGQKETQYF
j_gene: TRBJ1-1; abundance: NA; d_gene: NA; v_gene: TRBV7-2; CDR3nt: TGTGCCAGCAGCTTACAGATAGGGCCCACGAGGGGGGCTTTCTTT; CDR3aa: CASSLQIGPTRGAFF
j_gene: TRBJ2-3; abundance: NA; d_gene: TRBD1; v_gene: TRBV28; CDR3nt: TGTGCCAGCATCCCCACTCCCGGGACAGAAGGCACAGATACGCAGTATTTT; CDR3aa: CASIPTPGTEGTDTQYF
j_gene: TRBJ2-3; abundance: NA; d_gene: TRBD1; v_gene: TRBV4-1; CDR3nt: TGCGCCAGCAGCCAAGTGGCGACAGGGGTCACAGATACGCAGTATTTT; CDR3aa: CASSQVATGVTDTQYF
j_gene: TRBJ2-7; abundance: NA; d_gene: TRBD2; v_gene: TRBV5-5; CDR3nt: TGTGCCAGCAGCTTGGGACTAGCGGGAGCCCGGTACGAGCAGTACTTC; CDR3aa: CASSLGLAGARYEQYF
j_gene: TRBJ2-1; abundance: NA; d_gene: TRBD2; v_gene: TRBV19; CDR3nt: TGTGCCAGTAACGGGGGGATCTACAATGAGCAGTTCTTC; CDR3aa: CASNGGIYNEQFF
j_gene: TRBJ2-7; abundance: few; d_gene: NA; v_gene: TRBV28; CDR3nt: TGTGCCAGCAGTCAAGGACAATACGAGCAGTACTTC; CDR3aa: CASSQGQYEQYF
j_gene: TRBJ1-3; abundance: once; d_gene: NA; v_gene: TRBV18; CDR3nt: TGTGCCAGCTCACCACCGTCGGGGGGAAACACCATATATTTT; CDR3aa: CASSPPSGGNTIYF
j_gene: TRBJ2-7; abundance: few; d_gene: TRBD2; v_gene: TRBV15; CDR3nt: TGTGCCACCAGCAGAGTTGGACTAGCGGGAGGCGAGCAGTACTTC; CDR3aa: CATSRVGLAGGEQYF
j_gene: TRBJ1-5; abundance: NA; d_gene: TRBD1; v_gene: TRBV6-6; CDR3nt: TGTGCCAGCAGTACGACAGGGCCAAGCCAGCCCCAGCATTTT; CDR3aa: CASSTTGPSQPQHF
j_gene: TRBJ2-7; abundance: NA; d_gene: TRBD2; v_gene: TRBV4-3; CDR3nt: TGCGCCAGCAGCCAGGGTAGCGGGAGTTCCCACGAGCAGTACTTC; CDR3aa: CASSQGSGSSHEQYF
j_gene: TRBJ1-2; abundance: NA; d_gene: NA; v_gene: TRBV28; CDR3nt: TGTGCCAGCAGCCCCTCGACAGCCTATGGCTACACCTTC; CDR3aa: CASSPSTAYGYTF
j_gene: TRBJ2-7; abundance: NA; d_gene: TRBD1; v_gene: TRBV5-8; CDR3nt: TGTGCCAGCAGCCGGTGGGGACAGGGGGTCTACGAGCAGTACTTC; CDR3aa: CASSRWGQGVYEQYF
j_gene: TRBJ1-1; abundance: NA; d_gene: NA; v_gene: TRBV5-4; CDR3nt: TGTGCCAGCAGCGACCGGACGGAGGGAAACACTGAAGCTTTCTTT; CDR3aa: CASSDRTEGNTEAFF
j_gene: TRBJ2-1; abundance: NA; d_gene: NA; v_gene: TRBV4-1; CDR3nt: TGCGCCAGCAGCCCTCGGGGTCCCTCGGTGGAAAATGAGCAGTTCTTC; CDR3aa: CASSPRGPSVENEQFF
j_gene: TRBJ2-7; abundance: NA; d_gene: TRBD1; v_gene: TRBV5-4; CDR3nt: TGTGCCAGCAGCTCAAGAACAGGGGGCTCCTACGAGCAGTACTTC; CDR3aa: CASSSRTGGSYEQYF
j_gene: TRBJ1-1; abundance: NA; d_gene: TRBD1; v_gene: TRBV2; CDR3nt: TGTGCCACGCGGGACAGGGGTAGCGGCACTGAAGCTTTCTTT; CDR3aa: CATRDRGSGTEAFF
j_gene: TRBJ1-2; abundance: NA; d_gene: NA; v_gene: TRBV7-2; CDR3nt: TGTGCCAGCAGCTTAGGGAGAAGCTATGGCTACACCTTC; CDR3aa: CASSLGRSYGYTF
j_gene: TRBJ2-6; abundance: NA; d_gene: NA; v_gene: TRBV19; CDR3nt: TGTGCCAGTAGCCCCCTGCGCACAGCCTCTGGGGCCAACGTCCTGACTTTC; CDR3aa: CASSPLRTASGANVLTF
j_gene: TRBJ1-5; abundance: few; d_gene: TRBD1; v_gene: TRBV19; CDR3nt: TGTGCCAGTACTCGACAGGGGGCGCCGGTTCAGCCCCAGCATTTT; CDR3aa: CASTRQGAPVQPQHF
j_gene: TRBJ2-1; abundance: few; d_gene: NA; v_gene: TRBV6-6; CDR3nt: TGTGCCAGCGCCCCAGGTTTAACTCGGAATGAGCAGTTCTTC; CDR3aa: CASAPGLTRNEQFF
j_gene: TRBJ1-5; abundance: NA; d_gene: NA; v_gene: TRBV28; CDR3nt: TGTGCCAGCAGCCTAAGGGGGTGGGATCAGCCCCAGCATTTT; CDR3aa: CASSLRGWDQPQHF
j_gene: TRBJ2-2; abundance: once; d_gene: TRBD2; v_gene: TRBV7-2; CDR3nt: TGTGCCAGCAGTTTTGGACTAGCGGGGTGGGGCACCGGGGAGCTGTTTTTT; CDR3aa: CASSFGLAGWGTGELFF
j_gene: TRBJ2-5; abundance: few; d_gene: TRBD2; v_gene: TRBV2; CDR3nt: TGTGCCAGCAGAGGTTTCGCTGGGGGGGAGCAGTACTTC; CDR3aa: CASRGFAGGEQYF
j_gene: TRBJ2-7; abundance: NA; d_gene: TRBD1; v_gene: TRBV7-9; CDR3nt: TGTGCCAGCAGCGACAGGGGTGGCTCCGACGAGCAGTACTTC; CDR3aa: CASSDRGGSDEQYF